The 21 T cell receptor beta chains below were found in one sample sequenced in a study of blood T cell repertoires in COVID-19. TCRdb's copy holds only in-frame clones and misses some; the assay was immunoSEQ multiplex PCR. The sample holds 110,000 or so clones, around 81% seen once. The material sequenced was peripheral blood. These receptors came from a woman between 65 and 79 years old with acute or convalescent COVID-19.

The CDR3 protein is CATASGRADYQETQYF. The CDR3 DNA sequence: TGTGCCACCGCTAGCGGGAGGGCCGACTACCAAGAGACCCAGTACTTC. The gene calls are TRBV7-9 and TRBJ2-5; TRBD2 agrees at 12 bases. With 10 bases clipped from V and 0 bases from J, the junction kept 9 bases outside the gene matches. The CDR3 extends over 16 amino acids. Germline lookup yields CDR1 SEHNR and CDR2 FQNEAQ (reference sequence). The full variable domain, with the rest looked up from reference TRBV7-9 and TRBJ2-5, is DTGVSQNPRHKITKRGQNVTFRCDPISEHNRLYWYRQTLGQGPEFLTYFQNEAQLEKSRLLSDRFSAERPKGSFSTLEIQRTEQGDSAMYLCATASGRADYQETQYFGPGTRLLVL.

This chain links TRBV6-4 with TRBJ1-4, with a possible D match to TRBD1 (5 bases). Germline loops: CDR1 MRHNA, CDR2 SNTAGT. This CDR3 has 15 amino acids. Trimming stripped 2 bases from V and 8 bases from J, with 15 bases between. The CDR3 nucleotides read TGTGCCAGCAGTGACGGGAGGCCAAAGGGGGAAAAACTGTTTTTT. This gives the protein CASSDGRPKGEKLFF.

The chain links TRBV16 to TRBJ2-1, with 14 bases matching TRBD2. V dropped 4 bases and J dropped 9; count of bases not matched to a gene: 8. This CDR3 is 16 amino acids long. The V gene's germline CDR1 is KGHSY and CDR2 FQNENV. This chain's CDR3 is CASSRRGLAGAGEQFF. The CDR3 bases are TGTGCCAGCAGCCGAAGGGGACTAGCGGGGGCGGGTGAGCAGTTCTTC.

The V and J genes are TRBV12-5 and TRBJ2-1, with TRBD2 as a possible D gene (6 bases). CDR3 size: 15 residues. Looked up from germline, CDR1 is LGHNT and CDR2 is FRNRAP. The germline V and J ends were trimmed by 4 bases and 4 bases, with 14 bases remaining between them. The DNA for the CDR3 is TGTGCTAGTGGTTCCTCGGGACTCCCGTACAATGAGCAGTTCTTC. Amino acids: CASGSSGLPYNEQFF.

V gene TRBV30 combines with J gene TRBJ1-4; 9 nucleotides line up with TRBD1. J gave up 5 bases and V 5 bases, and 9 bases lay outside the gene matches. Per the germline V gene, CDR1 is GTSNPN and CDR2 is SVGIG (reference sequence). This CDR3 contains 15 residues. The CDR3 here is CAWWAIGTGNEKLFF. The CDR3 DNA is TGTGCCTGGTGGGCCATTGGGACAGGGAATGAAAAACTGTTTTTT.

The chain carries TRBV30 and TRBJ2-2, with D perhaps matching TRBD1 (5 bases). The CDR3 covers 13 residues. V was shortened by 4 bases and J by 1 base, with 7 bases between the two germline ends. Germline CDR1 reads GTSNPN; CDR2 reads SVGIG (reference sequence). CDR3 sequence: CAWTDRNTGELFF. CDR3 bases: TGTGCCTGGACCGACAGGAACACCGGGGAGCTGTTTTTT. Complete variable domain (other parts from reference TRBV30 and TRBJ2-2): SQTIHQWPATLVQPVGSPLSLECTVEGTSNPNLYWYRQAAGRGLQLLFYSVGIGQISSEVPQNLSASRPQDRQFILSSKKLLLSDSGFYLCAWTDRNTGELFFGEGSRLTVL.

This chain uses TRBV7-6 with TRBJ2-2; 9 bases match TRBD1. The CDR3 is 15 residues long. V lost 2 bases to trimming and J lost 7 bases; unmatched junction nucleotides: 5. Germline-derived CDR1 and CDR2 are SGHVS and FNYEAQ. The CDR3 DNA is TGTGCCAGCAGCTTACTGGGACAGGGAGTCGGGGAGCTGTTTTTT. Its protein product is CASSLLGQGVGELFF. Full variable domain (remainder filled in from reference TRBV7-6 and TRBJ2-2): GAGVSQSPRYKVTKRGQDVALRCDPISGHVSLYWYRQALGQGPEFLTYFNYEAQQDKSGLPNDRFSAERPEGSISTLTIQRTEQRDSAMYRCASSLLGQGVGELFFGEGSRLTVL.

This sequence joins TRBV28 and TRBJ1-6; 9 bases match TRBD1. V lost 5 bases, J lost 0 bases, and 8 bases stayed unmatched. The V gene's germline CDR1 is MDHEN and CDR2 SYDVKM. The length of the CDR3 is 18 residues. In nucleotides, the CDR3 is TGTGCCAGCAGTCCCCTCGGGACAGGGAGCTCCTATAATTCACCCCTCCACTTT. Protein product: CASSPLGTGSSYNSPLHF.

This clone showed up just a few times. This chain uses TRBV11-2 with TRBJ1-3, with a tentative D call TRBD1 (6 bases). Per the germline V gene, CDR1 is SGHAT and CDR2 is FQNNGV. V was cut by 5 bases and J by 0 bases, with 11 bases left in between. The CDR3 runs to 15 residues. This CDR3 reads CASSANRASGNTIYF. In DNA form, the CDR3 reads TGTGCCAGCAGCGCGAACAGGGCCTCTGGAAACACCATATATTTT.

The gene calls are TRBV7-9 and TRBJ2-1, with 10 positions matching TRBD2. The CDR3 runs to 15 residues. Per the germline V gene, CDR1 is SEHNR and CDR2 is FQNEAQ (reference sequence). After removal of 5 bases from V and 5 bases from J, the junction contained 6 bases not matched to a gene. The CDR3 spells CASSRGLAGDNEQFF. CDR3 sequence (DNA): TGTGCCAGCAGCCGGGGGCTAGCGGGAGACAATGAGCAGTTCTTC.

This clone was recorded only once. V usage is TRBV30 and J usage is TRBJ1-1; D is possibly TRBD1 (5 bases). The CDR3 is 15 residues long. Deletions cut 0 bases from V and 4 bases from J, with 15 bases between. The germline CDR1 and CDR2 sequences are GTSNPN and SVGIG (reference sequence). The CDR3 DNA sequence: TGTGCCTGGAGTGTACCTGGAGGGGTAGTCACTGAAGCTTTCTTT. This sequence encodes CAWSVPGGVVTEAFF.

The chain is built from TRBV7-2 and TRBJ2-3; 7 bases line up with TRBD1. CDR1 is SGHTA and CDR2 is FQGNSA in the germline V gene. V shed 1 base, J shed 4 bases, and the junction held 2 bases outside the gene matches. The CDR3 loop spans 14 amino acids. The CDR3 loop is CASSLGQGSDTQYF. The CDR3 DNA reads as TGTGCCAGCAGCTTAGGACAGGGCTCAGATACGCAGTATTTT.

The chain combines TRBV4-3 with TRBJ2-3; perhaps TRBD2 as D (6 bases). CDR1 and CDR2 from the germline V gene are LGHNA and YSLEER. This CDR3 has 17 residues. The V end lost 0 bases, the J end lost 4 bases, and 17 bases lay between the germline ends. CDR3 nucleotide sequence: TGCGCCAGCAGCCAAGATCCCCCCACGCGGGGCTCAGATACGCAGTATTTT. It specifies CASSQDPPTRGSDTQYF.

V gene TRBV28 combines with J gene TRBJ1-4; 7 bases are a match to TRBD1. Germline assignment: CDR1 MDHEN and CDR2 SYDVKM. The CDR3 totals 14 residues. The J segment lost 5 bases and the V segment lost 4 bases, leaving 4 bases of the junction unmatched. CDR3 region: CASSWGQTNEKLFF. In nucleotides, the CDR3 is TGTGCCAGCAGTTGGGGACAGACAAATGAAAAACTGTTTTTT.

The chain has TRBV11-2 and TRBJ1-2, with TRBD1 matching over 8 bases. V trimming: 2 bases; J trimming: 7 bases; junction bases outside the gene matches: 12. Per the germline V gene, CDR1 is SGHAT and CDR2 is FQNNGV. CDR3 size: 16 residues. This CDR3 is CASSLSWGQGASGYTF. The CDR3 DNA reads as TGTGCCAGCAGCTTATCATGGGGGCAGGGGGCTAGTGGCTACACCTTC.

There are many counts of this clone. V gene TRBV13 combines with J gene TRBJ2-7, with 13 nucleotides matching TRBD2. V was pared by 0 bases and J by 3 bases, with 5 bases of the junction left unmatched. CDR3 length: 17 amino acids. Germline values: CDR1 PRHDT, CDR2 FYEKMQ (reference sequence). CDR3 DNA sequence: TGTGCCAGCAGCTTAGGGGCCGGACTAGCGGGAGTCTACGAGCAGTACTTC. Encoded protein: CASSLGAGLAGVYEQYF.

The chain couples TRBV11-2 to TRBJ2-7; 7 nucleotides agree with TRBD2. Germline CDR1 reads SGHAT; CDR2 reads FQNNGV. The CDR3 consists of 14 residues. V lost 1 base and J lost 6; bases outside the gene matches: 6. DNA of the CDR3: TGTGCCAGCAGCTTAGGGGGAGGGTGGACCGAGCAGTACTTC. Translating gives CASSLGGGWTEQYF.

This clone was recorded only once. This sequence joins TRBV5-1 and TRBJ2-2; 13 nucleotides align to TRBD2. V lost 2 bases, J lost 3 bases, and 13 bases stayed unmatched. This CDR3 is 20 amino acids long. Per germline, CDR1 SGHRS and CDR2 YFSETQ. The CDR3 DNA reads as TGCGCCAGCAGCTTCTTCCCCCCCGGACTAGCGGGAGTATACACCGGGGAGCTGTTTTTT. Amino acids: CASSFFPPGLAGVYTGELFF.

The chain has TRBV28 and TRBJ1-3; D gene ambiguous. The V gene lost 10 bases and the J gene lost 0 bases, with 4 bases spanning the gap. Germline loops: CDR1 MDHEN, CDR2 SYDVKM. CDR3 length: 11 residues. The DNA of the CDR3 is TGTGCCACCCACTCTGGAAACACCATATATTTT. It encodes CATHSGNTIYF. Full variable domain (missing parts from reference TRBV28 and TRBJ1-3): DVKVTQSSRYLVKRTGEKVFLECVQDMDHENMFWYRQDPGLGLRLIYFSYDVKMKEKGDIPEGYSVSREKKERFSLILESASTNQTSMYLCATHSGNTIYFGEGSWLTVV.

This chain links TRBV21-1 with TRBJ1-2. TRBV21-1 is a recognized pseudogene. CDR3 length: 18 amino acids. The CDR3 is CASSKGGGGSSTNYGYTF. The CDR3 DNA reads TGTGCCAGCAGCAAAGGGGGGGGCGGCAGCTCGACTAACTATGGCTACACCTTC.

The CDR3 region is CASSPAGLAQNIQYF. CDR3 nucleotides: TGTGCCAGCAGCCCGGCGGGACTAGCGCAAAACATTCAGTACTTC. The rearrangement links TRBV4-2 to TRBJ2-4, with TRBD2 identical over 10 bases. The ends lost 4 bases at V and 5 bases at J; junction bases unmatched: 5. CDR1 is LGHNA and CDR2 is YNFKEQ in the germline V gene. This CDR3 region has 15 residues.